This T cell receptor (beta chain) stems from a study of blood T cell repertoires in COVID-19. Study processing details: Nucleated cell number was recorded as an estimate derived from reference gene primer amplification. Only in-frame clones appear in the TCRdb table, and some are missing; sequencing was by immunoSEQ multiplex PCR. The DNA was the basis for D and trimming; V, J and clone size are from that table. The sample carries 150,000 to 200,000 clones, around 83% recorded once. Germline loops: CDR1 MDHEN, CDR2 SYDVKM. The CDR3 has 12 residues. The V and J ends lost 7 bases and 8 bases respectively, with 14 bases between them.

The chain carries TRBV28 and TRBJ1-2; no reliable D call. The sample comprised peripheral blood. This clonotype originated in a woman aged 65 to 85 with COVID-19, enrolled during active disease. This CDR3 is CASKQAPGGYTF. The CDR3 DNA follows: TGTGCCAGCAAGCAGGCCCCGGGAGGCTACACCTTC.